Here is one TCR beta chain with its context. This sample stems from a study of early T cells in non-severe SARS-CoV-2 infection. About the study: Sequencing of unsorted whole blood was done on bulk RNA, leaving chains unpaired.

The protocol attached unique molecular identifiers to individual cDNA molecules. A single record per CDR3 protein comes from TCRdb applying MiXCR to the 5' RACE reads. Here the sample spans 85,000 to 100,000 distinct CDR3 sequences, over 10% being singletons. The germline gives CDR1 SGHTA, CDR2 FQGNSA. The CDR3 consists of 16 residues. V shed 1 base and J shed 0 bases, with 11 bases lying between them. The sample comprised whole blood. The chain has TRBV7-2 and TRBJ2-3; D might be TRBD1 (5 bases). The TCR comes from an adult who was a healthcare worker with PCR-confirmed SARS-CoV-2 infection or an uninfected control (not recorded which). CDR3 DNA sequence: TGTGCCAGCAGCTTAGTTTCGACAGCTAGCACAGATACGCAGTATTTT. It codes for CASSLVSTASTDTQYF.